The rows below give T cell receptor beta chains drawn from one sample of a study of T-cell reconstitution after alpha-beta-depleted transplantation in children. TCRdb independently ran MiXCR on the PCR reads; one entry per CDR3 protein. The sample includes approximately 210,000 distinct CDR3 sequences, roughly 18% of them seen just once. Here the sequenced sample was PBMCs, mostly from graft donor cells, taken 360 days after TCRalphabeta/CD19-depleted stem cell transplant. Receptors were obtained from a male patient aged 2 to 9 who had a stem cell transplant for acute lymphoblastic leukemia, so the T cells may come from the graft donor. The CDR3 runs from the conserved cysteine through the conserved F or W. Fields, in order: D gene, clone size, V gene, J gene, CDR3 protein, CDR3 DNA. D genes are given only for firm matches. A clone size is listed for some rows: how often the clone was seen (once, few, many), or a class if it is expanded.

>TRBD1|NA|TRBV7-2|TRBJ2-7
CASSPWDRGLYEQYF
TGTGCCAGCAGCCCATGGGACAGGGGTCTGTACGAGCAGTACTTC
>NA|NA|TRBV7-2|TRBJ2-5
CASSLLGEPVIETQYF
TGTGCCAGCAGCTTACTGGGGGAGCCGGTAATAGAGACCCAGTACTTC
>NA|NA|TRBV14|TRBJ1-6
CASSQRLASPLHF
TGTGCCAGCAGCCAAAGACTGGCGTCACCCCTCCACTTT
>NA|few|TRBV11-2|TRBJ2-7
CASSSRATTSYEQYF
TGTGCCAGCAGCTCCCGGGCCACGACGTCCTACGAGCAGTACTTC
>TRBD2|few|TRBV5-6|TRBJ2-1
CASSLGWLAGSNEQFF
TGTGCCAGCAGCTTGGGCTGGCTAGCGGGTTCCAATGAGCAGTTCTTC
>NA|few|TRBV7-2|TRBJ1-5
CASSLDRADGQPQHF
TGTGCCAGCAGCTTAGATAGGGCTGATGGTCAGCCCCAGCATTTT
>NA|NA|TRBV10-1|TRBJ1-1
CASSSNRVDTEAFF
TGCGCCAGCAGTTCAAACAGGGTGGACACTGAAGCTTTCTTT
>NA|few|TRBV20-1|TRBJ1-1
CSVPQGPGTEAFF
TGCAGTGTCCCACAGGGTCCTGGCACTGAAGCTTTCTTT
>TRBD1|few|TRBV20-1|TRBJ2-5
CSAITGGAETQYF
TGCAGTGCAATAACAGGGGGCGCAGAGACCCAGTACTTC
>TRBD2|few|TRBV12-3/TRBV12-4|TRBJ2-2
CASSSGPSGYTGELFF
TGTGCCAGCAGCTCTGGGCCTAGCGGATACACCGGGGAGCTGTTTTTT
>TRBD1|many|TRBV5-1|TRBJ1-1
CASSSRTGEAFF
TGCGCCAGCAGCTCCCGGACAGGGGAAGCTTTCTTT
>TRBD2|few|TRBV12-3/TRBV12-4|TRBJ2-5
CASSPGGMETQYF
TGTGCCAGCAGTCCCGGGGGGATGGAGACCCAGTACTTC
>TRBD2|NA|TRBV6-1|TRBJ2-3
CASRTGLAGDTQYF
TGTGCCAGCAGAACCGGACTAGCAGGAGATACGCAGTATTTT
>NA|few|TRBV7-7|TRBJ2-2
CASSRLGNTGELFF
TGTGCCAGCAGCCGCCTAGGGAACACCGGGGAGCTGTTTTTT
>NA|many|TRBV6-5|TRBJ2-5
CASSSTQETQYF
TGTGCCAGCAGCTCGACACAAGAGACCCAGTACTTC
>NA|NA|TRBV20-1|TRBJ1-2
CSASPRGMVYGYTF
TGCAGTGCTAGCCCAAGGGGAATGGTCTATGGCTACACCTTC
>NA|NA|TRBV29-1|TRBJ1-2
CSVETQLNYGYTF
TGCAGCGTTGAGACACAACTTAACTATGGCTACACCTTC
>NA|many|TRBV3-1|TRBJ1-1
CASSQGAGQAFF
TGTGCCAGCAGCCAAGGGGCAGGACAAGCTTTCTTT
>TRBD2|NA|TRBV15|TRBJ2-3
CATSREASGGAEDPDTQYF
TGTGCCACCAGCAGAGAGGCTAGCGGGGGGGCCGAAGATCCAGATACGCAGTATTTT
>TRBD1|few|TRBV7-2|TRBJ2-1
CASSPSLIRDRGQEQFF
TGTGCCAGCAGTCCCAGCTTGATTCGGGACAGGGGACAGGAGCAGTTCTTC
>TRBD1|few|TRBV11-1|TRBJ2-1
CASSLRGETGTGLLNEQFF
TGTGCCAGCAGCCTAAGGGGGGAAACCGGGACAGGGCTACTAAATGAGCAGTTCTTC
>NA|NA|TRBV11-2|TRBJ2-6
CASLSLSGANVLTF
TGTGCCAGCTTATCCCTCTCTGGGGCCAACGTCCTGACTTTC
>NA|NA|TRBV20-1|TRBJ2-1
CSAPQTSSYNEQFF
TGCAGTGCTCCCCAGACTAGCTCCTACAATGAGCAGTTCTTC
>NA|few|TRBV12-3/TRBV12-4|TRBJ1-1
CASSRDGYTEAFF
TGTGCCAGCAGTCGGGACGGCTACACTGAAGCTTTCTTT
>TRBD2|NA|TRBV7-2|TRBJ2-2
CASSALRGEGTGELFF
TGTGCCAGCAGCGCCCTGCGGGGGGAAGGCACCGGGGAGCTGTTTTTT
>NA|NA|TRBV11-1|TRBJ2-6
CASSLSVAGANVLTF
TGTGCCAGCAGCTTAAGTGTAGCCGGGGCCAACGTCCTGACTTTC
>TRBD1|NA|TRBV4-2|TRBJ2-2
CASSLTGDGGELFF
TGTGCCAGCAGCCTGACAGGGGACGGCGGGGAGCTGTTTTTT
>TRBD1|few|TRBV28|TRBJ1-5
CASSLILQGAGQPQHF
TGTGCCAGCAGTTTGATACTACAGGGGGCTGGTCAGCCCCAGCATTTT
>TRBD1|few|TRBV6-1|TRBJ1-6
CASNLSPGTASPLHF
TGTGCCAGCAACCTTTCCCCCGGGACAGCTTCACCCCTCCACTTT
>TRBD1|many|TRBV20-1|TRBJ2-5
CSAEGQIQETQYF
TGCAGTGCTGAGGGACAGATCCAAGAGACCCAGTACTTC
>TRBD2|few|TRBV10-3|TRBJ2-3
CAISGAGAPTDTQYF
TGTGCCATCAGTGGAGCGGGGGCCCCCACAGATACGCAGTATTTT
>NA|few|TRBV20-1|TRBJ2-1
CSASGPSSYNEQFF
TGCAGTGCTAGCGGTCCGAGCTCCTACAATGAGCAGTTCTTC
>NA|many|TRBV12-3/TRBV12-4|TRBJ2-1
CASQGGGYEQFF
TGTGCCTCACAGGGGGGGGGCTATGAGCAGTTCTTC
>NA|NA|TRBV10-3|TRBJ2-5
CAISEGRGGETQYF
TGTGCCATCAGTGAAGGCAGGGGAGGGGAGACCCAGTACTTC
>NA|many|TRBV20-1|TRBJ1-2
CSARDLEVVRNYGYTF
TGCAGTGCTAGAGATTTAGAGGTAGTGAGGAACTATGGCTACACCTTC
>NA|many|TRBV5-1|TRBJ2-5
CASSLKETQYF
TGCGCCAGCAGCTTGAAGGAGACCCAGTACTTC